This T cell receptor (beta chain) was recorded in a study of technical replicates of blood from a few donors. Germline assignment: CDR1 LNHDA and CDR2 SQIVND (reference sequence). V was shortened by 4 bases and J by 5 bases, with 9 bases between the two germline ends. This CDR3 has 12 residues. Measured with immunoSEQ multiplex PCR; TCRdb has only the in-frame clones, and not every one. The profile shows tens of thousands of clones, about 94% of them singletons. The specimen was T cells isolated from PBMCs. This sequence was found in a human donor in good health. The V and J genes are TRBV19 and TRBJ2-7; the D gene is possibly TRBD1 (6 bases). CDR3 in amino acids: CASSTQGNEQYF. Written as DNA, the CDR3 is TGTGCCAGTAGTACACAGGGAAACGAGCAGTACTTC.